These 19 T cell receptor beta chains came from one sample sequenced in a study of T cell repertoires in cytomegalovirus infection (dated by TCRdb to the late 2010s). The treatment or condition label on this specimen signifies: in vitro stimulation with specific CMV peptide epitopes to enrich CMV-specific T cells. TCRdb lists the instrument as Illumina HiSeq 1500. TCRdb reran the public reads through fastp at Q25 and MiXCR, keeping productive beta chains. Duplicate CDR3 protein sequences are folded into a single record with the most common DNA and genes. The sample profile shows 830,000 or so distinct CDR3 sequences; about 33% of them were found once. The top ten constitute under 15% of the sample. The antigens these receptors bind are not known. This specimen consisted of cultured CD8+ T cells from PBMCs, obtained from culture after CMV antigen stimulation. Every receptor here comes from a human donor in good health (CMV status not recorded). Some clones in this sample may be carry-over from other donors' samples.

CDR3 coding DNA: TGCAGTGCCGCGGACAGGGGAACGACTGAAGCTTTCTTT. It yields the protein CSAADRGTTEAFF. V is TRBV20-1 and J is TRBJ1-1, with 9 positions matching TRBD1. CDR1 and CDR2 (germline): DFQATT, SNEGSKA (reference sequence). The CDR3 loop spans 13 amino acids. Germline trimming cut 6 bases from V and 5 bases from J; bases unmatched to any gene: 7.

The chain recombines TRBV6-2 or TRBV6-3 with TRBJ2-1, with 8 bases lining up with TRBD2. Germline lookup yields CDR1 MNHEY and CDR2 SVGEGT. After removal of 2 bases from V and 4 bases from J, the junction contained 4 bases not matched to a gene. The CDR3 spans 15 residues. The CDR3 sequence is CASSYPGGFYNEQFF. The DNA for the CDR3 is TGTGCCAGCAGTTACCCGGGGGGGTTTTACAATGAGCAGTTCTTC.

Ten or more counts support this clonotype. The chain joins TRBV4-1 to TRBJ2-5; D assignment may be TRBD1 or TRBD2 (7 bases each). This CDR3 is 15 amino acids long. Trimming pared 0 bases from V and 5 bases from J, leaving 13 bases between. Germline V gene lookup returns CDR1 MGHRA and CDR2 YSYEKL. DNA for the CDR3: TGCGCCAGCAGCCAAGAGGGCAGGGGGGGGGAGACCCAGTACTTC. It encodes CASSQEGRGGETQYF.

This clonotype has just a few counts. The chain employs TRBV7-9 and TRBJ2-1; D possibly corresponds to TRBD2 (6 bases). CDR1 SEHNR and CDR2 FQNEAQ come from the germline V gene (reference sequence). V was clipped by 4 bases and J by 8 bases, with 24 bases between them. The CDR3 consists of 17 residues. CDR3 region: CASSYSRDSKHLYEQFF. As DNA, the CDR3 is TGTGCCAGCAGCTATAGCCGGGACTCCAAACATTTATATGAGCAGTTCTTC.

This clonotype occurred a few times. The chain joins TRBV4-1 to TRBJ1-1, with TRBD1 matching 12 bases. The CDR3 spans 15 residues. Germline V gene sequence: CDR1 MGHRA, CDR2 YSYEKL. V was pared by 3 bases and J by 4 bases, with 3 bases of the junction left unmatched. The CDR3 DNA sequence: TGCGCCAGCAGCCACGGGACAGGGGGCACCACTGAAGCTTTCTTT. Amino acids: CASSHGTGGTTEAFF.

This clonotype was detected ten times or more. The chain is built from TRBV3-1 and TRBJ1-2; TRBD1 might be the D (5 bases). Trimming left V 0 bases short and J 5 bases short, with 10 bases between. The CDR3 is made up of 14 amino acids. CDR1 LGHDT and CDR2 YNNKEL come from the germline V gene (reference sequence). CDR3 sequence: CASSQDGGSYGYTF. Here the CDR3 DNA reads TGTGCCAGCAGCCAAGATGGGGGGAGTTATGGCTACACCTTC.

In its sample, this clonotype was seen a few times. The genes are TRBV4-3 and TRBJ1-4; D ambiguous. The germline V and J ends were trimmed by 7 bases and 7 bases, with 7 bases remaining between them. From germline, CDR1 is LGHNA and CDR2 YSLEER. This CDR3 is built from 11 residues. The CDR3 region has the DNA TGCGCCAGCACCAGCGGTGAAAAACTGTTTTTT. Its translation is CASTSGEKLFF.

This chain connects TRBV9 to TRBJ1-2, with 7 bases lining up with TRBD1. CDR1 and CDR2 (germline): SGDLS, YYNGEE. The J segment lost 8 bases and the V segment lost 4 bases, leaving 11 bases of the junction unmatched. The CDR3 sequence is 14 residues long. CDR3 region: CASSTQDRVNGYTF. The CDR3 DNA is TGTGCCAGCAGCACCCAAGACAGGGTTAACGGCTACACCTTC.

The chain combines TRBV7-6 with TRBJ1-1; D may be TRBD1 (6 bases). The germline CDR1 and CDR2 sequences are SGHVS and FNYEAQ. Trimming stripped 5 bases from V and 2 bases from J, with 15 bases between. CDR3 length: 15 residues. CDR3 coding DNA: TGTGCCAGCAGCGAGATACAGGGAGGTAACACTGAAGCTTTCTTT. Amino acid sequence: CASSEIQGGNTEAFF.

The CDR3 sequence is CASSIDGLAEPYNEQFF. The CDR3 nucleotides read TGTGCCAGTAGTATAGACGGACTAGCGGAGCCCTACAATGAGCAGTTCTTC. The V call is TRBV19, the J call TRBJ2-1; 10 bases map to TRBD2. Germline CDR1 LNHDA, CDR2 SQIVND (reference sequence). V lost 0 bases and J lost 2; bases outside the gene matches: 4. CDR3 size: 17 residues.

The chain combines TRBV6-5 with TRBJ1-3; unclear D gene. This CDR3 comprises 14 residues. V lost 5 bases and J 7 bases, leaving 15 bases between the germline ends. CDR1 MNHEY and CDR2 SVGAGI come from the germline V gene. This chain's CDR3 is CASSRRRVVNTIYF. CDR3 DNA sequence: TGTGCCAGCAGTCGCCGCCGGGTCGTTAACACCATATATTTT.

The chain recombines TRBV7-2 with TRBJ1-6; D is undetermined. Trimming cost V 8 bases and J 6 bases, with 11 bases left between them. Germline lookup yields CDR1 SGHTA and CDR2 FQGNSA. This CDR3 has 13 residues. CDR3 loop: CASVGYGNSPLHF. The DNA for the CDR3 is TGTGCCAGCGTAGGGTACGGTAATTCACCCCTCCACTTT.

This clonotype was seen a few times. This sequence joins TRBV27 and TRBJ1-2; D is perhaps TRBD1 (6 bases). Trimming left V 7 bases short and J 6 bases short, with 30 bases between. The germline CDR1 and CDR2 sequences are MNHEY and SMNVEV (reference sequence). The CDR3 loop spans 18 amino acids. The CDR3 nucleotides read TGTGCCAGCACCCCCCTTCTGGGACACCTGATATTTCAGGATGGCTACACCTTC. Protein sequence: CASTPLLGHLIFQDGYTF.

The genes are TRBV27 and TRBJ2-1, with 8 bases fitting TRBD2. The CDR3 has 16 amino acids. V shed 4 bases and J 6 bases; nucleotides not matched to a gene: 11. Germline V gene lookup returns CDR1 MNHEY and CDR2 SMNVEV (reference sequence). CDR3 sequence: CASSSESGGEINEQFF. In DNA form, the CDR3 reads TGTGCCAGCAGTTCCGAAAGCGGGGGCGAAATCAATGAGCAGTTCTTC.

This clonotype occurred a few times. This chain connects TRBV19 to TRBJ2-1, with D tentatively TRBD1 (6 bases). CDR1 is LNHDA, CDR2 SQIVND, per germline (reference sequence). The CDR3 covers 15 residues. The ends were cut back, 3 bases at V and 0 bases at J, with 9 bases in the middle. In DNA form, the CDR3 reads TGTGCCAGTAGTATGACAGGTTCCTCCTACAATGAGCAGTTCTTC. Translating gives CASSMTGSSYNEQFF.

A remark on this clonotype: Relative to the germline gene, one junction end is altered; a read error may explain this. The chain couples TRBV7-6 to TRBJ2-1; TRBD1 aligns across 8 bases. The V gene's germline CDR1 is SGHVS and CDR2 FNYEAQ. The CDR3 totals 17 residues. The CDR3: CASSLLPGGVSYNEQFF. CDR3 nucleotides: TGTGCTAGCAGCTTACTGCCAGGGGGCGTCTCCTACAATGAGCAGTTCTTC.

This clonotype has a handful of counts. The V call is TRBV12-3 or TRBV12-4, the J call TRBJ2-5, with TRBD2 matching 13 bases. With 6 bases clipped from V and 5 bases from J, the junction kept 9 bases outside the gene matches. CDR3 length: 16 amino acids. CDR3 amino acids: CASRQLLAGGQETQYF. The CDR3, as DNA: TGTGCCAGCAGACAACTACTAGCGGGGGGGCAGGAGACCCAGTACTTC.

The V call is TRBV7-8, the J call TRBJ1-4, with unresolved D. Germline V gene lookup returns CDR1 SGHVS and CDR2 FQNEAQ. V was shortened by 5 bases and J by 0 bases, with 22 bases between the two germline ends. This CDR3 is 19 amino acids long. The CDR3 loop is CASSLYLVGFEATNEKLFF. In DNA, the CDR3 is TGTGCCAGCAGCCTATACCTGGTAGGGTTCGAAGCAACTAATGAAAAACTGTTTTTT.

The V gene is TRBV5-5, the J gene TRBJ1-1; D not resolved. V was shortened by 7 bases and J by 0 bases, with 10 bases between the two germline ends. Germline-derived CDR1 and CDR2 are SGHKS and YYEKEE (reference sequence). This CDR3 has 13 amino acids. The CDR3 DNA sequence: TGTGCCAGCGTACAGACCATGAACACTGAAGCTTTCTTT. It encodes CASVQTMNTEAFF.